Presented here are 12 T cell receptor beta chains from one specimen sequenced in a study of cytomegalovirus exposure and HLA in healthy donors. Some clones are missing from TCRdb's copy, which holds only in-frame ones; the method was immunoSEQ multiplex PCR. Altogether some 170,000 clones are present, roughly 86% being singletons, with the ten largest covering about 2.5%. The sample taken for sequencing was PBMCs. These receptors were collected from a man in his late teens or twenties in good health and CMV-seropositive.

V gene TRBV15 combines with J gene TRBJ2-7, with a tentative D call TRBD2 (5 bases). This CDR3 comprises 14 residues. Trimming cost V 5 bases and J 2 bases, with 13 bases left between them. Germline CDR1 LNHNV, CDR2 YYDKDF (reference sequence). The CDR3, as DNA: TGTGCCACCAGCCCGCGGGTTGGGGCCTACGAGCAGTACTTC. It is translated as CATSPRVGAYEQYF.

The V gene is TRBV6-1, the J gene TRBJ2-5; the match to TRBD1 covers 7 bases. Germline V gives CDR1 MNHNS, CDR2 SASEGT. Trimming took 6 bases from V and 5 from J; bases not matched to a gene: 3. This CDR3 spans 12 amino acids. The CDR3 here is CASRTGWETQYF. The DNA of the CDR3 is TGTGCCAGCAGGACAGGGTGGGAGACCCAGTACTTC.

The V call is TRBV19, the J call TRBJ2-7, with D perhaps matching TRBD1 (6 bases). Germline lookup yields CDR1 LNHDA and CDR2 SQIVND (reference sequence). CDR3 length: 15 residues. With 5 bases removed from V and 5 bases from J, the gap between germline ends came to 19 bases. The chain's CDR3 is CASSAATGRKDEQYF. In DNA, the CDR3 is TGTGCCAGTAGTGCCGCCACAGGGAGAAAGGACGAGCAGTACTTC. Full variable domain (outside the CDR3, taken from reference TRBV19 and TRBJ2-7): DGGITQSPKYLFRKEGQNVTLSCEQNLNHDAMYWYRQDPGQGLRLIYYSQIVNDFQKGDIAEGYSVSREKKESFPLTVTSAQKNPTAFYLCASSAATGRKDEQYFGPGTRLTVT.

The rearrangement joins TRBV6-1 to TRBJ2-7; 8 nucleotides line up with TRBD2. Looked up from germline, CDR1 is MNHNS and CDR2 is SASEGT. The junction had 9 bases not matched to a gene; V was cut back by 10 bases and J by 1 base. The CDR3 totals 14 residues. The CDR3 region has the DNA TGTGCCACAACCGGGACTAGGGGTTCCTACGAGCAGTACTTC. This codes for CATTGTRGSYEQYF.

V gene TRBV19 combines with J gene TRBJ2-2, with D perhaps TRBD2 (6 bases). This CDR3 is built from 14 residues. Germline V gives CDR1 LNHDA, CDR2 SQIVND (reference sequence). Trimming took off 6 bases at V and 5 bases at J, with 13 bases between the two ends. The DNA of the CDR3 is TGTGCCAGTAGGGGGCAGGGAGGAACCGGGGAGCTGTTTTTT. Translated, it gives CASRGQGGTGELFF.

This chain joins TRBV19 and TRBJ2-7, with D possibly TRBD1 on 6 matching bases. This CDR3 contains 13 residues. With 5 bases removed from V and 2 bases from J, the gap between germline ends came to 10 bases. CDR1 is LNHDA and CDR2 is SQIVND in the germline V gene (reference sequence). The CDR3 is CASSPRGTYEQYF. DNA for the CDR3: TGTGCCAGTAGTCCCAGGGGAACCTACGAGCAGTACTTC.

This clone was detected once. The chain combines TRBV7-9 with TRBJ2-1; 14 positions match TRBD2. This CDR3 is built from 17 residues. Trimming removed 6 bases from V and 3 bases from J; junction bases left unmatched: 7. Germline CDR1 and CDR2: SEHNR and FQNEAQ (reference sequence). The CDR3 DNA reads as TGTGCCAGCAGTCAGGGACTAGCGGGAGAGTTCTACAATGAGCAGTTCTTC. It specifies CASSQGLAGEFYNEQFF.

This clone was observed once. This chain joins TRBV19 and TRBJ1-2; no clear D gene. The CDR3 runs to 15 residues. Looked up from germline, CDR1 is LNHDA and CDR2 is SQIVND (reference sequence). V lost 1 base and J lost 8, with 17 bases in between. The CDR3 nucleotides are TGTGCCAGTAGTATAGCCCCACGGACTGTAGGCGGCTACACCTTC. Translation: CASSIAPRTVGGYTF.

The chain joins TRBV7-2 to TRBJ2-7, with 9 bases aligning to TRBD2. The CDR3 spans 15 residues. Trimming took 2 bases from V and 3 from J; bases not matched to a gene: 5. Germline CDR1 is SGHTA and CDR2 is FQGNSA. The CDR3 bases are TGTGCCAGCAGCTTATCCCCTAGCGGGAACTACGAGCAGTACTTC. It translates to CASSLSPSGNYEQYF. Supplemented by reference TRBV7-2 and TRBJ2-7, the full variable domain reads GAGVSQSPSNKVTEKGKDVELRCDPISGHTALYWYRQSLGQGLEFLIYFQGNSAPDKSGLPSDRFSAERTGGSVSTLTIQRTQQEDSAVYLCASSLSPSGNYEQYFGPGTRLTVT.

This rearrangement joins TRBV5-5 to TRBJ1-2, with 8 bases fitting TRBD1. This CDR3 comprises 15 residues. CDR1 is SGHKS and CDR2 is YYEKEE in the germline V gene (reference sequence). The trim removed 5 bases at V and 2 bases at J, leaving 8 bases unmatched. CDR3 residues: CASRLTGDFNYGYTF. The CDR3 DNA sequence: TGTGCCAGCAGATTGACAGGGGACTTCAACTATGGCTACACCTTC.

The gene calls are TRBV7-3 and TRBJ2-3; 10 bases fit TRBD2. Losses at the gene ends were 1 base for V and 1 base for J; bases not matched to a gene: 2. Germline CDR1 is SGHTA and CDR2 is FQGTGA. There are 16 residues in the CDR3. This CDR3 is CASSLRTSGGTDTQYF. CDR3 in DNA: TGTGCCAGCAGCTTAAGGACTAGCGGCGGCACAGATACGCAGTATTTT. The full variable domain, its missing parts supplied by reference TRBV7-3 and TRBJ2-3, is GAGVSQTPSNKVTEKGKYVELRCDPISGHTALYWYRQSLGQGPEFLIYFQGTGAADDSGLPNDRFFAVRPEGSVSTLKIQRTERGDSAVYLCASSLRTSGGTDTQYFGPGTRLTVL.

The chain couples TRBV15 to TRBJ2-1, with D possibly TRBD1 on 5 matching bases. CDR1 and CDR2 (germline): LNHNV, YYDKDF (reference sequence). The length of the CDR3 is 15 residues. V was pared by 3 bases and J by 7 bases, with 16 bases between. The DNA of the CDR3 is TGTGCCACCAGCAGGACCAGGGAATGGTCGAATGAGCAGTTCTTC. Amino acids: CATSRTREWSNEQFF.